One and the same sample provided the 10 T cell receptor beta chains below, sequenced in a study of T cell responses to AZD1222 COVID-19 vaccine. Repertoires were generated with immunoSEQ multiplex PCR, while TCRdb's copy carries only in-frame clones and drops some. This sample has 140,000 to 150,000 clones, with about nine tenths found just once. Specimen: peripheral blood, collected 28 days after the second AZD1222 dose. These receptors originate from an adult who received the AZD1222 COVID-19 vaccine.

The V call is TRBV9, the J call TRBJ2-7; tentative D call: TRBD1 (6 bases). Trimming removed 4 bases at V and 5 bases at J, with 13 bases between. CDR1 is SGDLS, CDR2 YYNGEE, per germline. The CDR3 has 13 residues. CDR3 region: CASSPHRENEQYF. Here the CDR3 DNA reads TGTGCCAGCAGCCCTCACAGGGAAAACGAGCAGTACTTC.

This chain connects TRBV18 to TRBJ2-7, with 10 nucleotides matching TRBD2. Germline values: CDR1 KGHSH, CDR2 LQKENI. V was clipped by 2 bases and J by 5 bases; unmatched bases: 6. The CDR3 length is 15 residues. CDR3 nucleotides: TGTGCCAGCTCACCAACCCTAGCGGGAGACAACGAGCAGTACTTC. Residues: CASSPTLAGDNEQYF.

V and J are TRBV9 and TRBJ2-7, with 14 bases identical to TRBD2. This CDR3 is built from 19 residues. Trimming cost V 2 bases and J 0 bases; bases outside gene matches: 10. CDR1 is SGDLS and CDR2 is YYNGEE in the germline V gene. The CDR3 sequence: CASSVPGTSGSLSSYEQYF. CDR3 nucleotides: TGTGCCAGCAGCGTCCCCGGGACTAGCGGGAGCCTGAGCTCCTACGAGCAGTACTTC.

This chain joins TRBV7-2 and TRBJ2-7; maybe TRBD2 (6 bases). The V and J ends lost 0 bases and 2 bases respectively, with 8 bases between them. Germline V gene sequence: CDR1 SGHTA, CDR2 FQGNSA. This CDR3 region has 14 residues. The CDR3 nucleotides read TGTGCCAGCAGCTTAGCCGGCGGGACCTACGAGCAGTACTTC. It yields the protein CASSLAGGTYEQYF.

V is TRBV7-2 and J is TRBJ1-5, with D possibly TRBD1 on 5 matching bases. Germline assignment: CDR1 SGHTA and CDR2 FQGNSA. V was pared by 5 bases and J by 6 bases, with 11 bases between. The CDR3 has 13 residues. The CDR3 DNA is TGTGCCAGCAGCCCTCGGGACGTTCAGCCCCAGCATTTT. Translating it yields CASSPRDVQPQHF.

This rearrangement joins TRBV25-1 to TRBJ2-2; D unclear. The V end lost 1 base, the J end lost 4 bases, and 10 bases lay between the germline ends. The CDR3 totals 15 residues. Germline-derived CDR1 and CDR2 are MGHDK and SYGVNS. CDR3 protein: CASSESAFSTGELFF. CDR3 sequence (DNA): TGTGCCAGCAGTGAATCGGCATTTAGCACCGGGGAGCTGTTTTTT.

The chain has TRBV11-2 and TRBJ1-4; 10 bases agree with TRBD1. CDR1 is SGHAT, CDR2 FQNNGV, per germline. The CDR3 length is 13 residues. V lost 5 bases, J lost 8 bases, and 2 bases stayed unmatched. The chain's CDR3 is CASSRGQGEKLFF. The CDR3 DNA follows: TGTGCCAGCAGCCGGGGACAGGGGGAAAAACTGTTTTTT.

V and J are TRBV7-2 and TRBJ2-7; 7 nucleotides match TRBD1. Germline CDR1 reads SGHTA; CDR2 reads FQGNSA. V shed 5 bases, J shed 2 bases, and the junction held 9 bases outside the gene matches. The CDR3 is 15 residues long. The CDR3 protein is CASSPGWDRAYEQYF. In nucleotides, the CDR3 is TGTGCCAGCAGCCCCGGATGGGACAGAGCCTACGAGCAGTACTTC.

The chain joins TRBV29-1 to TRBJ1-2; D might be TRBD1 (5 bases). Trimming left V 7 bases short and J 7 bases short, with 22 bases between. Germline lookup yields CDR1 SQVTM and CDR2 ANQGSEA. The CDR3 runs 14 residues. CDR3 DNA: TGCAGCGCCCCGAGTTGGCGGGGGAGATCTGGCTACACCTTC. Protein product: CSAPSWRGRSGYTF.

This clone was observed once. The V call is TRBV9, the J call TRBJ1-1; no reliable D call. This CDR3 contains 12 residues. Germline V gives CDR1 SGDLS, CDR2 YYNGEE. V was cut by 3 bases and J by 4 bases, with 7 bases left in between. The CDR3: CASSGTGTEAFF. The CDR3 coding sequence is TGTGCCAGCAGCGGGACGGGCACTGAAGCTTTCTTT.